A selection of T cell receptor beta chains follows, all from one sample in a study of T cell repertoires in aging, cancer and after chemotherapy. TCRdb called the multiplex PCR reads again in MiXCR, with one record for every CDR3 protein. Among 7,000 to 9,000 distinct CDR3 sequences listed, approximately 39% were seen once. The source material was blood. The origin of the receptors is a human donor with a solid tumor. The CDR3 runs from the conserved cysteine through the conserved F or W. D genes are given only for firm matches. Only part of the rows carry a size: once, few, many, or a class if the clone is expanded.

>TRBD2|TRBV5-1|TRBJ2-7|.
CASSLALAGGHEQYF
TGCGCCAGCAGCTTGGCCTTAGCGGGGGGGCATGAGCAGTACTTC
>.|TRBV19|TRBJ2-1|.
CASSIGLTEQFF
TGTGCCAGTAGTATAGGACTCACTGAGCAGTTCTTC
>TRBD2|TRBV30|TRBJ2-5|.
CAWRRAGESETQYF
TGTGCCTGGAGGCGGGCGGGAGAGAGCGAGACCCAGTACTTC
>.|TRBV6-2/TRBV6-3|TRBJ2-2|.
CASSSNAGYTGELFF
TGTGCCAGCAGCTCGAATGCGGGCTACACCGGGGAGCTGTTTTTT
>.|TRBV11-3|TRBJ2-2|.
CASSSGAWNGELFF
TGTGCCAGCAGCTCTGGGGCCTGGAACGGGGAGCTGTTTTTT
>.|TRBV5-1|TRBJ1-2|.
CASSLAGDQGYTF
TGCGCCAGCAGCTTGGCTGGGGACCAGGGCTACACCTTC
>.|TRBV6-5|TRBJ2-7|medium-sized
CATRRGLASYEQYF
TGTGCCACCAGAAGGGGGTTAGCCTCCTACGAGCAGTACTTC
>.|TRBV27|TRBJ1-2|.
CASSLYGGDGYTF
TGTGCCAGCAGTTTATACGGGGGGGACGGCTACACCTTC
>.|TRBV12-3/TRBV12-4|TRBJ1-2|few
CASSEQGYSGYTF
TGTGCCAGCAGTGAGCAGGGGTATTCTGGCTACACCTTC
>.|TRBV6-5|TRBJ2-7|few
CASIRAGGGIYEQYF
TGTGCCAGCATAAGGGCCGGTGGGGGGATCTACGAGCAGTACTTC
>TRBD1|TRBV19|TRBJ2-3|few
CASSGGTGITDTQYF
TGTGCCAGTAGTGGGGGGACAGGTATCACAGATACGCAGTATTTT
>TRBD2|TRBV5-6|TRBJ2-5|.
CASSLGGVQETQYF
TGTGCCAGCAGCCTGGGAGGGGTACAAGAGACCCAGTACTTC
>TRBD1|TRBV24-1|TRBJ2-1|few
CATGLQGDEQFF
TGTGCCACCGGATTACAGGGGGATGAGCAGTTCTTC
>TRBD1|TRBV6-5|TRBJ2-1|.
CATEGASSEQFF
TGTGCCACCGAGGGGGCTAGTTCTGAGCAGTTCTTC
>TRBD1|TRBV27|TRBJ2-5|few
CASSLLTGGRETQYF
TGTGCCAGCAGTCTACTCACAGGGGGCAGAGAGACCCAGTACTTC
>TRBD1|TRBV15|TRBJ1-2|few
CATSFDWTGAYGYTF
TGTGCCACCAGCTTCGACTGGACAGGGGCCTATGGCTACACCTTC
>TRBD1|TRBV11-1|TRBJ2-7|few
CASSLGQGAYYEQYF
TGTGCCAGCAGCTTGGGACAGGGGGCCTACTACGAGCAGTACTTC
>TRBD1|TRBV12-3/TRBV12-4|TRBJ1-2|few
CASSSTGDGYTF
TGTGCCAGCAGTTCGACAGGGGATGGCTACACCTTC
>.|TRBV20-1|TRBJ1-6|.
CSAIKGFAYNSPLHF
TGCAGTGCTATTAAAGGGTTCGCCTATAATTCACCCCTCCACTTT
>.|TRBV18|TRBJ2-3|.
CASSPGVTDTQYF
TGTGCCAGCTCACCAGGAGTAACAGATACGCAGTATTTT
>TRBD2|TRBV6-1|TRBJ2-7|once
CASSYGTSGTGKQYF
TGTGCCAGCAGTTACGGGACTAGCGGGACTGGCAAGCAGTACTTC
>.|TRBV5-6|TRBJ1-5|.
CASSLEFRSRNQPQHF
TGTGCCAGCAGCTTAGAGTTCAGGAGCCGCAATCAGCCCCAGCATTTT
>TRBD1|TRBV11-3|TRBJ1-4|.
CASSPGGGGASNEKLFF
TGTGCCAGCAGCCCTGGGGGAGGGGGCGCGAGTAATGAAAAACTGTTTTTT
>TRBD2|TRBV6-2/TRBV6-3|TRBJ2-3|.
CASLTPERGDTQYF
TGTGCCAGCCTCACCCCGGAGCGGGGAGATACGCAGTATTTT
>.|TRBV11-1|TRBJ1-1|few
CASSFPGSMMRVNTEAFF
TGTGCCAGCAGCTTTCCGGGGTCAATGATGCGAGTGAACACTGAAGCTTTCTTT
>.|TRBV29-1|TRBJ1-3|.
CSAESSGNTIYF
TGCAGCGCCGAAAGCTCTGGAAACACCATATATTTT
>.|TRBV6-5|TRBJ2-5|.
CASRPNTGLQETQYF
TGTGCCAGCAGGCCTAACACAGGGTTACAAGAGACCCAGTACTTC
>TRBD1|TRBV30|TRBJ2-3|few
CAWGPGTGDTDTQYF
TGTGCCTGGGGGCCCGGGACAGGGGACACAGATACGCAGTATTTT
>TRBD1|TRBV6-5|TRBJ1-2|.
CASSYVPGQGVRGPNYGYTF
TGTGCCAGCAGTTACGTTCCAGGACAGGGCGTTAGAGGGCCTAACTATGGCTACACCTTC
>TRBD1|TRBV27|TRBJ1-2|.
CASSRQGSGYTF
TGTGCCAGCAGTCGACAGGGGTCTGGCTACACCTTC
>TRBD1|TRBV27|TRBJ2-5|.
CASSFQGVGETQYF
TGTGCCAGCAGTTTCCAGGGGGTGGGAGAGACCCAGTACTTC
>.|TRBV12-3/TRBV12-4|TRBJ2-3|few
CASSPSEDTQYF
TGTGCCAGCAGTCCTTCAGAAGATACGCAGTATTTT
>TRBD2|TRBV29-1|TRBJ2-7|.
CSVGGTSGSIDEQYF
TGCAGCGTTGGGGGGACTAGCGGGAGTATCGACGAGCAGTACTTC
>.|TRBV12-3/TRBV12-4|TRBJ2-3|.
CASRTATDTQYF
TGTGCCAGCAGAACAGCCACAGATACGCAGTATTTT
>TRBD2|TRBV11-3|TRBJ2-1|few
CASSFRLRTSGLNEQFF
TGTGCCAGCAGCTTTCGCCTGAGGACTAGCGGACTCAATGAGCAGTTCTTC
>.|TRBV10-3|TRBJ2-2|.
CAISENGATGELFF
TGTGCCATCAGTGAGAACGGGGCCACCGGGGAGCTGTTTTTT
>.|TRBV5-6|TRBJ2-3|.
CASSFWQGIRNTQYF
TGTGCCAGCAGCTTTTGGCAGGGGATAAGAAATACGCAGTATTTT
>.|TRBV6-6|TRBJ2-2|.
CASKAPDGELFF
TGTGCCAGCAAGGCCCCGGACGGGGAGCTGTTTTTT
>.|TRBV7-3|TRBJ2-1|.
CARSLGVDNEQFF
TGTGCCAGGAGCTTAGGTGTCGACAATGAGCAGTTCTTC
>TRBD1|TRBV29-1|TRBJ1-2|.
CSVEKGAGNYGYTF
TGCAGCGTTGAAAAGGGGGCGGGTAACTATGGCTACACCTTC
>.|TRBV6-5|TRBJ2-7|few
CASSRVWNEQYF
TGTGCCAGCAGCAGGGTTTGGAACGAGCAGTACTTC
>.|TRBV12-3/TRBV12-4|TRBJ1-2|.
CASGFGGAGGYTF
TGTGCTAGTGGTTTCGGCGGGGCGGGTGGCTACACCTTC
>.|TRBV6-5|TRBJ1-2|.
CASRGTTGSRGYTF
TGTGCCAGCAGGGGGACTACAGGGTCGAGGGGCTACACCTTC
>TRBD1|TRBV19|TRBJ2-3|.
CASRGTATDTQYF
TGTGCCAGTAGGGGGACAGCCACAGATACGCAGTATTTT
>TRBD1|TRBV10-3|TRBJ2-6|.
CAISWDRASPGANVPTF
TGTGCCATCAGTTGGGACAGGGCATCTCCTGGGGCCAACGTCCCGACTTTC
>.|TRBV11-3|TRBJ2-7|.
CASSLTAGGPYEQYF
TGTGCCAGCAGCTTAACTGCAGGGGGGCCCTACGAGCAGTACTTC
>.|TRBV29-1|TRBJ2-2|medium-sized
CSAEGGDTGELFF
TGCAGCGCCGAGGGGGGAGACACCGGGGAGCTGTTTTTT
>TRBD2|TRBV6-2/TRBV6-3|TRBJ2-2|.
CASRGGSGGELFF
TGTGCCAGCAGGGGCGGGAGCGGCGGGGAGCTGTTTTTT
>.|TRBV6-5|TRBJ2-6|few
CASSYSPANSGANVLTF
TGTGCCAGCAGTTACTCCCCCGCCAACTCTGGGGCCAACGTCCTGACTTTC
>TRBD1|TRBV5-4|TRBJ2-3|.
CASRPGTADTQYF
TGTGCCAGCAGGCCTGGGACAGCAGATACGCAGTATTTT
>TRBD1|TRBV10-3|TRBJ2-7|.
CAISPGQDDEQYF
TGTGCCATCAGCCCGGGACAGGACGACGAGCAGTACTTC
>TRBD2|TRBV5-4|TRBJ2-1|few
CASSLDPSGGADEQFF
TGTGCCAGCAGCTTGGACCCTAGCGGGGGGGCTGATGAGCAGTTCTTC